The 12 T cell receptor beta chains listed next were all sequenced from one sample in a study of cytomegalovirus exposure and HLA in healthy donors. PCR involved 60 Vbeta and 13 Jbeta primers. Profiling relied on immunoSEQ multiplex PCR, and the TCRdb table lists in-frame clones only, not all of them. This table holds 110,000 to 150,000 clones. The material sequenced was PBMCs. Every receptor here comes from a male donor in good health and CMV-seronegative.

This chain links TRBV10-3 with TRBJ2-3; 7 bases agree with TRBD2. V lost 6 bases, J lost 2 bases, and 2 bases stayed unmatched. Germline V gene lookup returns CDR1 ENHRY and CDR2 SYGVKD. This CDR3 comprises 13 residues. CDR3 loop: CAIRGTNTDTQYF. The CDR3 nucleotides read TGTGCCATCAGAGGGACTAACACAGATACGCAGTATTTT.

The chain links TRBV9 to TRBJ1-2; perhaps TRBD1 as D (5 bases). Deletions cut 0 bases from V and 7 bases from J, with 37 bases between. The CDR3 covers 22 residues. Germline CDR1 SGDLS, CDR2 YYNGEE. Here the CDR3 reads CASSVGDQGGRIRVVAEVGYTF. The DNA of the CDR3 is TGTGCCAGCAGCGTAGGAGATCAAGGCGGTAGAATCAGGGTGGTCGCAGAAGTTGGCTACACCTTC.

The chain recombines TRBV4-3 with TRBJ1-6; TRBD1 might be the D (5 bases). Germline CDR1 and CDR2: LGHNA and YSLEER. This CDR3 spans 17 amino acids. Trimming removed 0 bases at V and 6 bases at J, with 15 bases between. The CDR3 DNA sequence: TGCGCCAGCAGCCAAGAGTCGGGGGGGACCGTTAATTCACCCCTCCACTTT. It yields the protein CASSQESGGTVNSPLHF.

The chain combines TRBV14 with TRBJ2-5; 8 bases fit TRBD2. The CDR3 is 15 residues long. The junction had 6 bases not matched to a gene; V was cut back by 4 bases and J by 2 bases. Germline V gene data show CDR1 as SGHDN and CDR2 as FVKESK. This chain's CDR3 is CASSPTPGGQETQYF. The CDR3 DNA is TGTGCCAGCAGCCCCACCCCGGGAGGGCAAGAGACCCAGTACTTC.

This sequence joins TRBV20-1 and TRBJ2-5; tentatively, D is TRBD2 (6 bases). The CDR3 spans 11 residues. Looked up from germline, CDR1 is DFQATT and CDR2 is SNEGSKA (reference sequence). Trimming left V 6 bases short and J 9 bases short, with 14 bases between. CDR3 sequence: CSAFLSGAQYF. Here the CDR3 DNA reads TGCAGTGCCTTTCTATCGGGGGCCCAGTACTTC.

The chain employs TRBV15 and TRBJ1-1, with D uncertain. CDR1 is LNHNV and CDR2 is YYDKDF in the germline V gene (reference sequence). V was pared by 1 base and J by 2 bases, with 5 bases between. The CDR3 sequence is 13 residues long. CDR3 nucleotide sequence: TGTGCCACCAGCAGAGCAGGAAACACTGAAGCTTTCTTT. Translation: CATSRAGNTEAFF.

The chain links TRBV30 to TRBJ2-2; 9 nucleotides line up with TRBD2. This CDR3 comprises 14 residues. The germline gives CDR1 GTSNPN, CDR2 SVGIG (reference sequence). Losses at the gene ends were 7 bases for V and 2 bases for J; bases not matched to a gene: 5. The CDR3 reads CAFERGVNTGELFF. DNA of the CDR3: TGTGCCTTCGAGCGGGGGGTTAACACCGGGGAGCTGTTTTTT. Complete variable domain (other parts from reference TRBV30 and TRBJ2-2): SQTIHQWPATLVQPVGSPLSLECTVEGTSNPNLYWYRQAAGRGLQLLFYSVGIGQISSEVPQNLSASRPQDRQFILSSKKLLLSDSGFYLCAFERGVNTGELFFGEGSRLTVL.

The chain joins TRBV7-3 to TRBJ2-5; D is perhaps TRBD1 (5 bases). This CDR3 is built from 14 residues. V lost 2 bases and J 0 bases, leaving 7 bases between the germline ends. Germline V gene lookup returns CDR1 SGHTA and CDR2 FQGTGA. The CDR3 is CASSLGADQETQYF. DNA of the CDR3: TGTGCCAGCAGCTTAGGGGCAGACCAAGAGACCCAGTACTTC.

The V call is TRBV7-2, the J call TRBJ2-7; TRBD2 matches 8 bases. The CDR3 spans 12 residues. V lost 8 bases to trimming and J lost 4 bases; unmatched junction nucleotides: 4. CDR1 is SGHTA and CDR2 is FQGNSA in the germline V gene. The chain's CDR3 is CASEGLGYEQYF. CDR3 bases: TGTGCCAGCGAGGGACTAGGATACGAGCAGTACTTC.

The V gene is TRBV30, the J gene TRBJ2-7; 9 nucleotides align to TRBD2. There are 13 residues in the CDR3. After removal of 4 bases from V and 1 base from J, the junction contained 2 bases not matched to a gene. Germline CDR1 reads GTSNPN; CDR2 reads SVGIG (reference sequence). The CDR3 DNA reads as TGTGCCTGGATGACTAGCGGATCCTACGAGCAGTACTTC. Translating gives CAWMTSGSYEQYF.

The chain links TRBV30 to TRBJ2-1; 11 bases match TRBD2. Germline CDR1 GTSNPN, CDR2 SVGIG (reference sequence). The CDR3 totals 13 residues. The V gene end was trimmed by 7 bases and the J gene end by 5 bases; junction bases not matched to a gene: 4. CDR3 bases: TGTGCCTTTGGACTAGCGGGTAACAATGAGCAGTTCTTC. Its translation: CAFGLAGNNEQFF. The full variable domain, its missing parts supplied by reference TRBV30 and TRBJ2-1, is SQTIHQWPATLVQPVGSPLSLECTVEGTSNPNLYWYRQAAGRGLQLLFYSVGIGQISSEVPQNLSASRPQDRQFILSSKKLLLSDSGFYLCAFGLAGNNEQFFGPGTRLTVL.

The chain is built from TRBV18 and TRBJ1-2; 7 bases are shared with TRBD1. This CDR3 is built from 15 residues. Germline values: CDR1 KGHSH, CDR2 LQKENI. Unmatched junction bases numbered 13, after V lost 2 bases and J lost 10 bases. CDR3 bases: TGTGCCAGCTCACCAAGTTCAGGGGGTTCACGGGACTACACCTTC. Its translation is CASSPSSGGSRDYTF.